Below are 27 T cell receptor beta chains sequenced from a single sample in a study of blood T cell repertoires in COVID-19. Libraries were prepared by immunoSEQ multiplex PCR; TCRdb keeps only in-frame clonotypes and omits some of them. The sample holds some 250,000 clones; about four fifths are singletons and the top ten take roughly 3%. Sample: peripheral blood. These TCRs come from a woman aged 18-35 years with acute or convalescent COVID-19.

V gene TRBV9 combines with J gene TRBJ2-1, with a possible D match to TRBD2 (5 bases). Between the trimmed V and J ends, which lost 4 bases and 6 bases, there was a span of 14 bases. The CDR3 extends over 14 amino acids. Germline V gives CDR1 SGDLS, CDR2 YYNGEE. CDR3 sequence: CASSSRPGVNEQFF. The CDR3 bases are TGTGCCAGCAGCTCCAGGCCCGGGGTCAATGAGCAGTTCTTC.

This chain uses TRBV18 with TRBJ2-7; D unresolved. V was cut by 5 bases and J by 3 bases, with 14 bases left in between. The CDR3 spans 14 residues. CDR1 and CDR2 (germline): KGHSH, LQKENI. The CDR3 is CASSGQGGLYEQYF. In DNA form, the CDR3 reads TGTGCCAGCTCAGGTCAAGGTGGGCTCTACGAGCAGTACTTC.

V is TRBV29-1 and J is TRBJ1-2, with D unclear. The V end lost 1 base, the J end lost 7 bases, and 16 bases lay between the germline ends. The CDR3 totals 14 residues. The V gene's germline CDR1 is SQVTM and CDR2 ANQGSEA. The CDR3 region is CSVEGRQATAGYTF. The CDR3 region has the DNA TGCAGCGTTGAAGGACGGCAGGCCACCGCTGGCTACACCTTC.

This clone was detected only once. The chain recombines TRBV5-8 with TRBJ2-2, with 7 bases that match TRBD1. The CDR3 spans 16 residues. Per the germline V gene, CDR1 is SGHTS and CDR2 is YDEGEE. Losses at the gene ends were 4 bases for V and 5 bases for J; bases not matched to a gene: 11. CDR3 sequence reads: CASSREPTGKTGELFF. Written as DNA, the CDR3 is TGTGCCAGCAGCCGAGAACCGACAGGGAAAACCGGGGAGCTGTTTTTT.

The chain joins TRBV9 to TRBJ1-1; D is unclear. Germline-derived CDR1 and CDR2 are SGDLS and YYNGEE. The CDR3 is 13 amino acids. V was cut by 1 base and J by 1 base, with 5 bases left in between. CDR3 region: CASSVHKNTEAFF. In DNA form, the CDR3 reads TGTGCCAGCAGCGTACACAAGAACACTGAAGCTTTCTTT.

The rearrangement links TRBV18 to TRBJ1-2; 7 nucleotides match TRBD1. V lost 3 bases and J lost 7; bases outside the gene matches: 8. This CDR3 contains 14 residues. Germline V lookup: CDR1 KGHSH, CDR2 LQKENI. The CDR3 nucleotides are TGTGCCAGCTCACCGCCCGACAGGGCGACTGGCTACACCTTC. This translates into CASSPPDRATGYTF.

This chain links TRBV6-1 with TRBJ2-1; no clear D. Germline V CDR1 and CDR2: MNHNS, SASEGT. The CDR3 is made up of 14 amino acids. V lost 6 bases to trimming and J lost 0 bases, with 9 bases between them. The CDR3, as DNA: TGTGCCAGCAGAGCTGAATACTCCTACAATGAGCAGTTCTTC. It translates to CASRAEYSYNEQFF.

This chain links TRBV5-6 with TRBJ2-1, with D uncertain. Germline CDR1 is SGHDT and CDR2 is YYEEEE. This CDR3 is 11 amino acids long. V gave up 4 bases and J gave up 4 bases, with 3 bases separating them. CDR3 in amino acids: CASSEYNEQFF. CDR3 coding DNA: TGTGCCAGCAGCGAGTACAATGAGCAGTTCTTC.

This clone was seen more than once but under ten times. The V and J genes are TRBV19 and TRBJ1-4; 9 bases map to TRBD1. The V gene's germline CDR1 is LNHDA and CDR2 SQIVND (reference sequence). V dropped 3 bases and J dropped 9; count of bases not matched to a gene: 2. This CDR3 spans 13 amino acids. Written as DNA, the CDR3 is TGTGCCAGTAGTATTGGGACAGGGAAAAAACTGTTTTTT. Residues: CASSIGTGKKLFF.

The chain joins TRBV7-2 to TRBJ1-3; D is perhaps TRBD1 (5 bases). In germline, CDR1 is SGHTA, CDR2 FQGNSA. The CDR3 contains 15 residues. Deletions cut 1 base from V and 2 bases from J, with 9 bases between. Here the CDR3 reads CASSLGPGTGNTIYF. The CDR3 coding sequence is TGTGCCAGCAGCTTAGGCCCAGGGACTGGAAACACCATATATTTT.

The chain combines TRBV4-3 with TRBJ2-1, with 7 bases aligning to TRBD2. The CDR3 is 17 amino acids. Per germline, CDR1 LGHNA and CDR2 YSLEER. V gave up 0 bases and J gave up 6 bases; unmatched junction bases: 11. The CDR3 spells CASSQDLGGTGGNEQFF. CDR3 bases: TGCGCCAGCAGCCAAGATTTAGGAGGCACGGGGGGCAATGAGCAGTTCTTC.

This clone appeared a single time. The CDR3 bases are TGTGCTAGTGGTTTTCTCAGCTCCTACAATGAGCAGTTCTTC. It translates to CASGFLSSYNEQFF. The rearrangement links TRBV12-5 to TRBJ2-1; D is ambiguous. V shed 3 bases and J shed 0 bases, with 6 bases lying between them. Looked up from germline, CDR1 is LGHNT and CDR2 is FRNRAP. The CDR3 sequence is 14 residues long.

This clone was observed a single time. The chain combines TRBV9 with TRBJ2-2, with 8 bases that match TRBD2. V dropped 4 bases and J dropped 2; count of bases not matched to a gene: 7. The germline V gene encodes CDR1 SGDLS and CDR2 YYNGEE. This CDR3 is built from 16 residues. Here the CDR3 reads CASSPQVAGNTGELFF. The DNA for the CDR3 is TGTGCCAGCAGCCCCCAGGTAGCGGGAAACACCGGGGAGCTGTTTTTT.

For this clone: Other DNA sequences from this sample encode an identical CDR3 as well. The rearrangement links TRBV27 to TRBJ2-7; tentatively, D is TRBD1 (6 bases). This CDR3 has 14 amino acids. Germline values: CDR1 MNHEY, CDR2 SMNVEV (reference sequence). Trimming removed 2 bases at V and 0 bases at J, with 8 bases between. The CDR3 here is CASSLGGLSYEQYF. The CDR3 DNA reads TGTGCCAGCAGTTTAGGGGGCCTCTCCTACGAGCAGTACTTC.

The chain has TRBV27 and TRBJ2-7; possible D gene TRBD2, 6 bases. CDR1 is MNHEY, CDR2 SMNVEV, per germline (reference sequence). This CDR3 has 11 amino acids. With 8 bases removed from V and 7 bases from J, the gap between germline ends came to 12 bases. This CDR3 is CASGGRGEQYF. CDR3 coding DNA: TGTGCCAGCGGAGGACGGGGGGAGCAGTACTTC.

The V call is TRBV12-3 or TRBV12-4, the J call TRBJ2-7; D not resolved. V was pared by 8 bases and J by 3 bases, with 8 bases between. This CDR3 has 11 residues. The CDR3 DNA reads as TGTGCCAGCGCCACCTACTACGAGCAGTACTTC. Its translation: CASATYYEQYF.

V and J are TRBV5-4 and TRBJ2-7; D remains unclear. CDR1 is SGHNT, CDR2 YYREEE, per germline (reference sequence). Trimming left V 0 bases short and J 4 bases short, with 8 bases between. The CDR3 runs 13 residues. Written as DNA, the CDR3 is TGTGCCAGCAGCTTGGATTGGGCGTACGAGCAGTACTTC. Translated: CASSLDWAYEQYF.

V gene TRBV2 combines with J gene TRBJ2-1, with 7 bases matching TRBD2. Germline CDR1 and CDR2: SNHLY and FYNNEI. The trim removed 3 bases at V and 2 bases at J, leaving 4 bases unmatched. This CDR3 has 15 residues. CDR3 bases: TGTGCCAGCAGTGAGCGGGAGCCCACCTACAATGAGCAGTTCTTC. Its protein is CASSEREPTYNEQFF.

This clone was detected once. CDR3 in DNA: TGTGCCAGTTGGGGGACAGGGAACTTTGCTTTCTTT. Its translation: CASWGTGNFAFF. This rearrangement joins TRBV19 to TRBJ1-1; 9 nucleotides line up with TRBD1. The V and J ends lost 8 bases and 11 bases, in that order; junction bases with no gene match: 9. Germline CDR1 is LNHDA and CDR2 is SQIVND (reference sequence). The CDR3 runs to 12 residues.

This chain uses TRBV3-1 (or the pseudogene TRBV3-2) with TRBJ1-5; 9 bases fit TRBD1. Losses at the gene ends were 5 bases for V and 0 bases for J; bases not matched to a gene: 2. This CDR3 comprises 15 residues. The germline V gene has CDR1 LGHDT and CDR2 YNNKEL (reference sequence). Here the CDR3 DNA reads TGTGCCAGCAGCGAGACAGGGGGTAGCAATCAGCCCCAGCATTTT. This sequence encodes CASSETGGSNQPQHF.

The chain is built from TRBV7-8 and TRBJ2-3, with a weak D call TRBD2 (6 bases). Germline CDR1 SGHVS, CDR2 FQNEAQ. CDR3 length equals 18 residues. V shed 1 base and J shed 1 base, with 18 bases lying between them. DNA of the CDR3: TGTGCCAGCAGCTTAGTTGGACGGGAGACGGTTGGCACAGATACGCAGTATTTT. Residues: CASSLVGRETVGTDTQYF.

The chain links TRBV15 to TRBJ1-4; maybe TRBD1 (5 bases). The V end was cut by 0 bases, the J end by 0 bases, with 8 bases between. The CDR3 totals 16 residues. Germline V lookup: CDR1 LNHNV, CDR2 YYDKDF (reference sequence). The CDR3 DNA reads TGTGCCACCAGCAGAGATTTGACAGCAACTAATGAAAAACTGTTTTTT. It specifies CATSRDLTATNEKLFF.

This clone has a count of ten or more. The V gene is TRBV6-4, the J gene TRBJ2-2, with D possibly matching TRBD2 (6 bases). The CDR3 totals 14 residues. V was pared by 4 bases and J by 1 base, with 7 bases between. Germline CDR1 is MRHNA and CDR2 is SNTAGT. The CDR3 region is CASSGDLNTGELFF. In nucleotides, the CDR3 is TGTGCCAGCAGTGGGGACTTGAACACCGGGGAGCTGTTTTTT.

The chain carries TRBV18 and TRBJ1-4, with 7 bases identical to TRBD1. The germline CDR1 and CDR2 sequences are KGHSH and LQKENI. CDR3 length equals 16 residues. V lost 3 bases and J lost 8; bases outside the gene matches: 12. The CDR3 region has the DNA TGTGCCAGCTCACCGCGCCGGGACAGCCCATGGGAAAAACTGTTTTTT. Its translation: CASSPRRDSPWEKLFF.

Details on this clone: Additional DNA sequences in this sample encode the identical CDR3. The chain links TRBV7-9 to TRBJ1-2, with a tentative D call TRBD1 (5 bases). Germline values: CDR1 SEHNR, CDR2 FQNEAQ (reference sequence). V was cut by 1 base and J by 2 bases, with 8 bases left in between. CDR3 size: 14 residues. The CDR3 DNA sequence: TGTGCCAGCAGCTTAGTGGGGGGGAACTATGGCTACACCTTC. As protein: CASSLVGGNYGYTF.

The chain joins TRBV28 to TRBJ2-2; 7 bases align to TRBD1. CDR1 is MDHEN and CDR2 is SYDVKM in the germline V gene. CDR3 size: 15 residues. V lost 3 bases, J lost 0 bases, and 1 base stayed unmatched. Written as DNA, the CDR3 is TGTGCCAGCAGTTTCGGGACAGCGAACACCGGGGAGCTGTTTTTT. Translated: CASSFGTANTGELFF.

The chain joins TRBV10-3 to TRBJ2-3, with 12 bases that match TRBD1. Germline lookup yields CDR1 ENHRY and CDR2 SYGVKD. The length of the CDR3 is 16 residues. The junction had 2 bases not matched to a gene; V was cut back by 2 bases and J by 2 bases. In nucleotides, the CDR3 is TGTGCCATCAGTGAGGGGACAGGGGGCACCACAGATACGCAGTATTTT. Translating it yields CAISEGTGGTTDTQYF.